Listed below are T cell receptor beta chains from one sample, sequenced in a study of beta chain features in type 1 diabetes. Assay: immunoSEQ multiplex PCR; the TCRdb copy retains only in-frame clones and omits some. The table shows 680,000 or so clones, with 13% occurring only once. The material sequenced was naive CD4+ T cells from blood. These TCRs come from a man aged 18-30 years with type 1 diabetes. CDR3s include the opening cysteine and the closing phenylalanine or tryptophan. The D gene is left open where the match is weak. For some rows the clone size is stated as once, few or many, or as a class when expanded; others skip it.

D: NA; size: NA; J: TRBJ1-1; V: TRBV6-1; CDR3: CASSDQGLNTEAFF; DNA: TGTGCCAGCAGTGATCAGGGGTTGAACACTGAAGCTTTCTTT
D: NA; size: few; J: TRBJ2-7; V: TRBV18; CDR3: CASSPVSTVYEQYF; DNA: TGTGCCAGCTCACCCGTCAGTACGGTCTACGAGCAGTACTTC
D: TRBD2; size: few; J: TRBJ2-3; V: TRBV5-1; CDR3: CASSPPGTSSTDTQYF; DNA: TGCGCCAGCAGCCCTCCCGGGACTAGTAGCACAGATACGCAGTATTTT
D: TRBD1; size: NA; J: TRBJ2-1; V: TRBV7-2; CDR3: CASSLQTGAGNEQFF; DNA: TGTGCCAGCAGCCTTCAGACAGGGGCGGGGAATGAGCAGTTCTTC
D: NA; size: NA; J: TRBJ2-5; V: TRBV6-5; CDR3: CASRGRETQYF; DNA: TGTGCCAGCCGGGGTAGGGAGACCCAGTACTTC
D: NA; size: few; J: TRBJ1-5; V: TRBV5-1; CDR3: CASRLGPNQPQHF; DNA: TGCGCCAGCAGGCTGGGACCCAATCAGCCCCAGCATTTT
D: NA; size: NA; J: TRBJ2-1; V: TRBV7-3; CDR3: CASSLTLRGSSYNEQFF; DNA: TGTGCCAGCAGCTTAACGCTTCGGGGGAGCTCCTACAATGAGCAGTTCTTC
D: NA; size: NA; J: TRBJ1-1; V: TRBV2; CDR3: CASSARDTEAFF; DNA: TGTGCCAGCAGCGCCCGGGACACTGAAGCTTTCTTT
D: TRBD2; size: NA; J: TRBJ2-1; V: TRBV9; CDR3: CASSARLAGKNEQFF; DNA: TGTGCCAGCAGCGCGCGACTAGCGGGGAAGAATGAGCAGTTCTTC
D: NA; size: NA; J: TRBJ2-1; V: TRBV9; CDR3: CASSAGTARERQFF; DNA: TGTGCCAGCAGCGCCGGGACCGCTAGGGAGAGGCAGTTCTTC
D: NA; size: NA; J: TRBJ2-6; V: TRBV14; CDR3: CASSQEGSGANVLTF; DNA: TGTGCCAGCAGCCAAGAAGGGTCTGGGGCCAACGTCCTGACTTTC
D: NA; size: NA; J: TRBJ2-7; V: TRBV6-5; CDR3: CASRPAGSSYEQYF; DNA: TGTGCCAGCAGGCCCGCCGGAAGCTCCTACGAGCAGTACTTC
D: TRBD2; size: few; J: TRBJ2-3; V: TRBV30; CDR3: CAWSSGTRVGTDTQYF; DNA: TGTGCCTGGAGCTCCGGGACTAGGGTTGGTACAGATACGCAGTATTTT
D: NA; size: NA; J: TRBJ1-1; V: TRBV10-3; CDR3: CAISVSGLGAFF; DNA: TGTGCCATCAGTGTATCCGGATTGGGAGCTTTCTTT
D: NA; size: few; J: TRBJ2-7; V: TRBV5-1; CDR3: CASSLGVQGGSEQYF; DNA: TGCGCCAGCAGCTTGGGGGTCCAGGGCGGTAGCGAGCAGTACTTC
D: NA; size: few; J: TRBJ1-1; V: TRBV5-1; CDR3: CASSLAVGGANTEAFF; DNA: TGCGCCAGCAGCTTGGCCGTTGGAGGAGCAAACACTGAAGCTTTCTTT
D: NA; size: few; J: TRBJ2-2; V: TRBV7-2; CDR3: CASSLSWSAGELFF; DNA: TGTGCCAGCAGCTTATCTTGGTCGGCTGGGGAGCTGTTTTTT
D: NA; size: few; J: TRBJ1-4; V: TRBV6-5; CDR3: CATVDSLNEKLFF; DNA: TGTGCCACCGTGGACAGCCTTAATGAAAAACTGTTTTTT
D: NA; size: few; J: TRBJ1-6; V: TRBV7-6; CDR3: CASSPVTNSPLHF; DNA: TGTGCCAGCAGCCCTGTTACCAATTCACCCCTCCACTTT
D: NA; size: NA; J: TRBJ1-6; V: TRBV7-9; CDR3: CASSFNEGDSPLHF; DNA: TGTGCCAGCAGCTTTAACGAGGGAGATTCACCCCTCCACTTT
D: NA; size: NA; J: TRBJ2-5; V: TRBV18; CDR3: CASSPRQVQETQYF; DNA: TGTGCCAGCTCACCGCGACAGGTCCAAGAGACCCAGTACTTC
D: NA; size: NA; J: TRBJ2-1; V: TRBV7-7; CDR3: CASSLDSYNEQFF; DNA: TGTGCCAGCAGCTTAGACAGCTACAATGAGCAGTTCTTC
D: NA; size: NA; J: TRBJ2-7; V: TRBV15; CDR3: CATSRDSTYEQYF; DNA: TGTGCCACCAGCAGGGACTCCACATACGAGCAGTACTTC
D: TRBD1; size: NA; J: TRBJ2-3; V: TRBV30; CDR3: CATRQGPGTQYF; DNA: TGTGCCACCAGACAGGGTCCGGGTACGCAGTATTTT
D: NA; size: NA; J: TRBJ2-5; V: TRBV5-8; CDR3: CASSLSETQYF; DNA: TGTGCCAGCAGTTTAAGTGAGACCCAGTACTTC
D: TRBD1; size: few; J: TRBJ2-7; V: TRBV10-3; CDR3: CAISDRGPEQYF; DNA: TGTGCCATCAGTGACAGGGGGCCCGAGCAGTACTTC
D: TRBD2; size: few; J: TRBJ2-3; V: TRBV4-2; CDR3: CASSQDRASGADTQYF; DNA: TGTGCCAGCAGCCAAGACAGGGCGAGCGGGGCAGATACGCAGTATTTT
D: NA; size: NA; J: TRBJ2-1; V: TRBV10-3; CDR3: CAISSTSSYNEQFF; DNA: TGTGCCATCAGTTCGACTAGCTCCTACAATGAGCAGTTCTTC
D: TRBD1; size: NA; J: TRBJ2-5; V: TRBV6-1; CDR3: CASTGTETQETQYF; DNA: TGTGCCAGCACCGGGACAGAAACGCAAGAGACCCAGTACTTC
D: TRBD1; size: few; J: TRBJ1-1; V: TRBV5-4; CDR3: CASSLGTGIGTEAFF; DNA: TGTGCCAGCAGCCTCGGGACAGGGATCGGCACTGAAGCTTTCTTT
D: NA; size: NA; J: TRBJ2-7; V: TRBV10-1; CDR3: CASSEGLAYEQYF; DNA: TGCGCCAGCAGTGAGGGGCTAGCTTACGAGCAGTACTTC
D: TRBD2; size: few; J: TRBJ2-7; V: TRBV9; CDR3: CASSPRLASYEQYF; DNA: TGTGCCAGCAGCCCCCGACTAGCTTCCTACGAGCAGTACTTC
D: TRBD1; size: NA; J: TRBJ1-2; V: TRBV18; CDR3: CASSPRQGVDYGYTF; DNA: TGTGCCAGCTCACCAAGACAGGGCGTAGACTATGGCTACACCTTC
D: NA; size: NA; J: TRBJ2-2; V: TRBV28; CDR3: CASLRGQNTGELFF; DNA: TGTGCCAGCCTTCGGGGACAGAACACCGGGGAGCTGTTTTTT
D: TRBD1; size: NA; J: TRBJ2-7; V: TRBV27; CDR3: CASRTGGDYEQYF; DNA: TGTGCCAGCAGGACAGGGGGGGACTACGAGCAGTACTTC
D: TRBD1; size: NA; J: TRBJ2-2; V: TRBV5-1; CDR3: CASSLGDREDTGELFF; DNA: TGCGCCAGCAGCCTTGGGGACAGGGAAGACACCGGGGAGCTGTTTTTT
D: NA; size: NA; J: TRBJ1-2; V: TRBV7-2; CDR3: CASSLVGLRDGYTF; DNA: TGTGCCAGCAGCTTAGTAGGGCTAAGGGATGGCTACACCTTC
D: NA; size: NA; J: TRBJ1-6; V: TRBV28; CDR3: CASSLTEIQGLHF; DNA: TGTGCCAGCAGTTTAACAGAAATTCAAGGGCTCCACTTT
D: TRBD1; size: few; J: TRBJ1-2; V: TRBV5-1; CDR3: CASSIQGINYGYTF; DNA: TGCGCCAGCAGCATACAGGGGATAAACTATGGCTACACCTTC
D: NA; size: few; J: TRBJ1-1; V: TRBV28; CDR3: CASTLNTEAFF; DNA: TGTGCCAGCACCTTGAACACTGAAGCTTTCTTT
D: NA; size: few; J: TRBJ1-1; V: TRBV13; CDR3: CASSLQGGTEAFF; DNA: TGTGCCAGCAGCTTACAGGGAGGTACTGAAGCTTTCTTT
D: TRBD1; size: few; J: TRBJ2-5; V: TRBV30; CDR3: CAWSLTGTETQYF; DNA: TGTGCCTGGAGTTTGACAGGGACGGAGACCCAGTACTTC
D: NA; size: NA; J: TRBJ2-5; V: TRBV30; CDR3: CAWSVQAGETQYF; DNA: TGTGCCTGGAGTGTACAGGCAGGGGAGACCCAGTACTTC
D: NA; size: NA; J: TRBJ2-7; V: TRBV6-5; CDR3: CASSYPPLGEQYF; DNA: TGTGCCAGCAGTTATCCGCCCTTAGGGGAGCAGTACTTC
D: TRBD1; size: few; J: TRBJ1-1; V: TRBV6-1; CDR3: CASRALGQATEAFF; DNA: TGTGCCAGCAGAGCCCTCGGACAGGCCACTGAAGCTTTCTTT
D: TRBD1; size: NA; J: TRBJ2-7; V: TRBV29-1; CDR3: CSVAGGLSSYEQYF; DNA: TGCAGCGTGGCAGGGGGCTTATCTTCTTACGAGCAGTACTTC
D: NA; size: NA; J: TRBJ1-1; V: TRBV6-6; CDR3: CASSYEVNTEAFF; DNA: TGTGCCAGCAGTTACGAGGTGAACACTGAAGCTTTCTTT
D: NA; size: few; J: TRBJ2-7; V: TRBV11-3; CDR3: CASSLGESYEQYF; DNA: TGTGCCAGCAGCCTAGGGGAGAGCTACGAGCAGTACTTC
D: NA; size: NA; J: TRBJ1-3; V: TRBV9; CDR3: CASSAGRAGNTIYF; DNA: TGTGCCAGCAGCGCTGGGCGGGCCGGAAACACCATATATTTT
D: TRBD1; size: NA; J: TRBJ1-5; V: TRBV7-8; CDR3: CASSSLGQGRGQPQHF; DNA: TGTGCCAGCAGCTCCCTAGGACAGGGGCGGGGGCAGCCCCAGCATTTT
D: TRBD2; size: few; J: TRBJ2-3; V: TRBV28; CDR3: CASSLSLAGIPSTDTQYF; DNA: TGTGCCAGCAGTTTGTCGCTAGCGGGGATCCCTAGCACAGATACGCAGTATTTT